A single sample is the source of the 30 T cell receptor beta chains below, sequenced in a study of blood T cell repertoires in COVID-19. Repertoires were generated with immunoSEQ multiplex PCR, while TCRdb's copy carries only in-frame clones and drops some. This sample has roughly 190,000 clones, with roughly 81% found just once. The sequenced sample consisted of peripheral blood. All receptors come from a woman in her forties with COVID-19, enrolled during active disease.

V is TRBV27 and J is TRBJ2-7; 9 bases align to TRBD2. The germline CDR1 and CDR2 sequences are MNHEY and SMNVEV (reference sequence). The CDR3 consists of 15 residues. The V and J ends lost 3 bases and 4 bases, in that order; junction bases with no gene match: 7. In nucleotides, the CDR3 is TGTGCCAGCAGTTTCGATAGCGGGAGACTGTACGAGCAGTACTTC. This sequence encodes CASSFDSGRLYEQYF.

This rearrangement joins TRBV28 to TRBJ1-2; no reliable D call. This CDR3 is 12 amino acids long. V lost 4 bases and J 7 bases, leaving 10 bases between the germline ends. Germline V gene lookup returns CDR1 MDHEN and CDR2 SYDVKM. This CDR3 is CASSSPITGYTF. In nucleotides, the CDR3 is TGTGCCAGCAGTTCACCTATCACTGGCTACACCTTC.

The chain joins TRBV19 to TRBJ2-1; D perhaps matches TRBD1 (5 bases). Trimming removed 6 bases at V and 10 bases at J, with 16 bases between. Germline CDR1 reads LNHDA; CDR2 reads SQIVND (reference sequence). This CDR3 region has 13 residues. The CDR3 coding sequence is TGTGCCAGTAGCCCAACCAGGGTTGTCGAGCAGTTCTTC. Residues: CASSPTRVVEQFF.

This clone was found once. The rearrangement joins TRBV6-2 or TRBV6-3 to TRBJ1-3, with 8 bases aligning to TRBD1. There are 16 residues in the CDR3. Germline V gene lookup returns CDR1 MNHEY and CDR2 SVGEGT. V lost 6 bases and J lost 4; bases outside the gene matches: 11. CDR3 DNA sequence: TGTGCCAGCAGCCTGGGGACAGGCGGATCGGGAAACACCATATATTTT. Amino acids: CASSLGTGGSGNTIYF.

This clone was seen just once. V gene TRBV3-1 (or the pseudogene TRBV3-2) combines with J gene TRBJ1-4, with D hard to call. The CDR3 consists of 14 residues. V gave up 2 bases and J gave up 11 bases, with 15 bases separating them. Germline loops: CDR1 LGHDT, CDR2 YNNKEL (reference sequence). The CDR3 DNA is TGTGCCAGCAGCCAACCGAGACTCGGAGAGAAACTGTTTTTT. It codes for CASSQPRLGEKLFF.

The chain recombines TRBV2 with TRBJ2-3; the D gene is possibly TRBD1 (7 bases). From germline, CDR1 is SNHLY and CDR2 FYNNEI. This CDR3 region has 17 residues. The V and J ends lost 4 bases and 2 bases respectively, with 19 bases between them. DNA for the CDR3: TGTGCCAGCAGTGTTCCGCGGGACAGCCTCCCCACAGATACGCAGTATTTT. It yields the protein CASSVPRDSLPTDTQYF.

Points on this clone: The junction departs from germline at one end; a sequencing error may be responsible. This chain links TRBV14 with TRBJ2-3; D not resolved. The CDR3 runs to 15 residues. Germline CDR1 and CDR2: SGHDN and FVKESK. The CDR3 coding sequence is TGTGTCAGCAGCCAAGTATTCGGGAGCACAGATACGCAGTATTTT. Its protein is CVSSQVFGSTDTQYF. Using reference TRBV14 and TRBJ2-3 for the parts outside the CDR3, the full variable domain is EAGVTQFPSHSVIEKGQTVTLRCDPISGHDNLYWYRRVMGKEIKFLLHFVKESKQDESGMPNNRFLAERTGGTYSTLKVQPAELEDSGVYFCVSSQVFGSTDTQYFGPGTRLTVL.

This rearrangement joins TRBV3-1 (or the pseudogene TRBV3-2) to TRBJ2-5, with D unresolved. V lost 4 bases and J 2 bases, leaving 8 bases between the germline ends. Germline assignment: CDR1 LGHDT and CDR2 YNNKEL (reference sequence). The CDR3 is 13 amino acids. The chain's CDR3 is CASSPDKQETQYF. CDR3 DNA sequence: TGTGCCAGCAGCCCCGACAAGCAAGAGACCCAGTACTTC.

The count of this clone is one. The chain uses TRBV2 and TRBJ2-3; 10 bases map to TRBD2. The CDR3 is 14 amino acids. Germline V gives CDR1 SNHLY, CDR2 FYNNEI. V lost 7 bases to trimming and J lost 2 bases; unmatched junction nucleotides: 3. Here the CDR3 reads CASMSGRVTDTQYF. For the CDR3, the DNA is TGTGCCAGCATGAGCGGGAGGGTCACAGATACGCAGTATTTT.

V and J are TRBV28 and TRBJ2-7; 8 bases agree with TRBD2. CDR3 length: 18 residues. Germline assignment: CDR1 MDHEN and CDR2 SYDVKM. The trim removed 2 bases at V and 0 bases at J, leaving 12 bases unmatched. The CDR3 coding sequence is TGTGCCAGCAGTTTAACCCTCGGGGGACTAGGGAGCTCCTACGAGCAGTACTTC. Translation gives CASSLTLGGLGSSYEQYF.

The count of this clone is one. This sequence joins TRBV3-1 (or the pseudogene TRBV3-2) and TRBJ2-7; D might be TRBD1 (6 bases). V lost 4 bases, J lost 3 bases, and 13 bases lay in between. The CDR3 length is 14 residues. The germline V gene encodes CDR1 LGHDT and CDR2 YNNKEL (reference sequence). In DNA, the CDR3 is TGTGCCAGCAGCCCGGGACACAGTAACTACGAGCAGTACTTC. Its translation: CASSPGHSNYEQYF.

V and J are TRBV3-1 (or the pseudogene TRBV3-2) and TRBJ1-1; D unclear. Germline V gene data show CDR1 as LGHDT and CDR2 as YNNKEL (reference sequence). The V gene lost 2 bases and the J gene lost 6 bases, with 4 bases spanning the gap. The CDR3 is made up of 11 amino acids. CDR3 sequence reads: CASSQQSEAFF. CDR3 DNA: TGTGCCAGCAGCCAACAGTCTGAAGCTTTCTTT.

The gene calls are TRBV11-3 and TRBJ2-5; possible D gene TRBD1, 6 bases. The CDR3 extends over 18 amino acids. The germline V gene encodes CDR1 SGHNT and CDR2 YENEEA. Between the trimmed V and J ends, which lost 0 bases and 2 bases, there was a span of 19 bases. The CDR3 DNA reads TGTGCCAGCAGCTTAGATCAGAGGGGGAGATTCGTACAAGAGACCCAGTACTTC. It specifies CASSLDQRGRFVQETQYF.

V is TRBV5-1 and J is TRBJ2-7; maybe TRBD2 (6 bases). Germline CDR1 reads SGHRS; CDR2 reads YFSETQ. The ends were cut back, 0 bases at V and 4 bases at J, with 14 bases in the middle. This CDR3 has 15 amino acids. CDR3 bases: TGCGCCAGCAGCTTGGAGGGAGGTATAATTTACGAGCAGTACTTC. It codes for CASSLEGGIIYEQYF.

The V and J genes are TRBV6-5 and TRBJ2-3, with D unresolved. Per germline, CDR1 MNHEY and CDR2 SVGAGI. The CDR3 is made up of 14 amino acids. The germline V and J ends were trimmed by 6 bases and 1 base, with 11 bases remaining between them. CDR3 residues: CASSSTRRTDTQYF. The DNA of the CDR3 is TGTGCCAGCAGCTCAACCAGGCGCACAGATACGCAGTATTTT.

This clone was picked up a small number of times. Distinct nucleotide sequences in the sample also encode this CDR3. This rearrangement joins TRBV28 to TRBJ1-2; TRBD1 might be the D (5 bases). Deletions cut 6 bases from V and 3 bases from J, with 8 bases between. The CDR3 covers 12 residues. The germline V gene encodes CDR1 MDHEN and CDR2 SYDVKM. As DNA, the CDR3 is TGTGCCAGCAGCCGCAGGGACTATGGCTACACCTTC. The encoded protein is CASSRRDYGYTF.

This chain joins TRBV28 and TRBJ2-7, with a possible D match to TRBD1 (5 bases). Germline V gene lookup returns CDR1 MDHEN and CDR2 SYDVKM. This CDR3 is 12 amino acids long. V dropped 6 bases and J dropped 6 bases, with 12 bases sitting between them. CDR3 DNA: TGTGCCAGCAGAGAAACAGGTATCGAGCAGTACTTC. Protein product: CASRETGIEQYF.

V and J are TRBV6-6 and TRBJ2-2, with TRBD2 matching 13 bases. Trimming at V came to 5 bases and at J to 0 bases, leaving 12 bases not matched to a gene. The CDR3 sequence is 20 residues long. Germline assignment: CDR1 MNHNY and CDR2 SVGAGI (reference sequence). The CDR3 reads CASSRLAGGPKVTNTGELFF. CDR3 coding DNA: TGTGCCAGCAGTCGACTAGCGGGAGGACCAAAAGTTACGAACACCGGGGAGCTGTTTTTT.

There are a few counts of this clone. J is TRBJ2-7 and V is TRBV18, with 9 bases that match TRBD1. The CDR3 length is 15 residues. Germline trimming cut 5 bases from V and 4 bases from J; bases unmatched to any gene: 9. CDR1 and CDR2 (germline): KGHSH, LQKENI. CDR3 DNA: TGTGCCAGCTCAGAAGCGGGACAGGGTGAATACGAGCAGTACTTC. Its protein product is CASSEAGQGEYEQYF.

The rearrangement links TRBV18 to TRBJ1-5; no definite D call. Germline CDR1 is KGHSH and CDR2 is LQKENI. The V and J ends lost 6 bases and 1 base respectively, with 7 bases between them. The CDR3 loop spans 13 amino acids. CDR3 sequence: CASSGGSNQPQHF. CDR3 DNA sequence: TGTGCCAGCTCGGGCGGGAGCAATCAGCCCCAGCATTTT.

This chain's CDR3 is CASSLTGTATDTQYF. The CDR3 coding sequence is TGTGCCAGTAGCCTAACCGGGACAGCCACAGATACGCAGTATTTT. The J gene is TRBJ2-3, the V gene TRBV19, with 7 bases aligning to TRBD1. Per the germline V gene, CDR1 is LNHDA and CDR2 is SQIVND (reference sequence). V shed 6 bases and J 2 bases; nucleotides not matched to a gene: 8. The CDR3 loop spans 15 amino acids.

The CDR3 nucleotides are TGTGCCAGCAGTGAGGAGGTCAAGACTGAAGCTTTCTTT. This sequence encodes CASSEEVKTEAFF. This chain connects TRBV2 to TRBJ1-1; D remains ambiguous. CDR1 is SNHLY and CDR2 is FYNNEI in the germline V gene. The CDR3 runs 13 residues. V lost 3 bases and J lost 5, with 10 bases in between.

This clone was observed a single time. This specimen includes other DNA sequences encoding the same CDR3. V is TRBV6-1 and J is TRBJ1-2; D ambiguous. V lost 3 bases to trimming and J lost 3 bases, with 8 bases between them. Germline CDR1 MNHNS, CDR2 SASEGT. This CDR3 is built from 13 residues. The CDR3 loop is CASSEAGYYGYTF. The CDR3 DNA sequence: TGTGCCAGCAGTGAGGCAGGATACTATGGCTACACCTTC.

This chain joins TRBV11-1 and TRBJ2-7, with 8 bases matching TRBD1. The junction had 6 bases not matched to a gene; V was cut back by 5 bases and J by 6 bases. The CDR3 length is 13 residues. Germline V lookup: CDR1 SGHAT, CDR2 FQDESV (reference sequence). In nucleotides, the CDR3 is TGTGCCAGCAGCCTCGACAGGGGTGGCGAGCAGTACTTC. Its protein product is CASSLDRGGEQYF.

This rearrangement joins TRBV30 to TRBJ2-3; the D is unclear. Trimming removed 2 bases from V and 5 bases from J, with 5 bases in between. CDR3 length: 11 residues. Germline V gene sequence: CDR1 GTSNPN, CDR2 SVGIG (reference sequence). The CDR3 bases are TGTGCCTGGAGTCTACGAGATACGCAGTATTTT. Protein: CAWSLRDTQYF.

The genes are TRBV3-1 (or the pseudogene TRBV3-2) and TRBJ1-1; D is perhaps TRBD1 (6 bases). The germline V gene has CDR1 LGHDT and CDR2 YNNKEL (reference sequence). This CDR3 is built from 16 residues. The V gene lost 0 bases and the J gene lost 0 bases, with 11 bases spanning the gap. The CDR3 nucleotides are TGTGCCAGCAGCCAAGATCTGGGACATGTGAACACTGAAGCTTTCTTT. Encoded protein: CASSQDLGHVNTEAFF.

The V and J genes are TRBV18 and TRBJ2-5; no definite D call. Germline CDR1 and CDR2: KGHSH and LQKENI. The CDR3 runs to 15 residues. V was clipped by 0 bases and J by 1 base, with 9 bases between them. The CDR3 nucleotides are TGTGCCAGCTCACCACCGGTCGGGTCCCAAGAGACCCAGTACTTC. It codes for CASSPPVGSQETQYF.

V and J are TRBV27 and TRBJ2-1; no clear D gene. The germline V gene has CDR1 MNHEY and CDR2 SMNVEV (reference sequence). CDR3 size: 13 residues. V was trimmed by 5 bases and J by 14 bases, leaving 19 bases between them. The CDR3 region is CASSPSSGHQEFF. The CDR3 DNA sequence: TGTGCCAGCAGTCCTTCTTCCGGCCATCAGGAGTTCTTC.

This sequence joins TRBV2 and TRBJ2-7; 8 bases map to TRBD1. V shed 2 bases, J shed 3 bases, and the junction held 15 bases outside the gene matches. Per the germline V gene, CDR1 is SNHLY and CDR2 is FYNNEI. The CDR3 is made up of 18 amino acids. CDR3: CASSEKGFAWDRYYEQYF. CDR3 sequence (DNA): TGTGCCAGCAGTGAAAAGGGGTTTGCATGGGACAGGTACTACGAGCAGTACTTC.

This chain uses TRBV27 with TRBJ2-7; D is ambiguous. Germline lookup yields CDR1 MNHEY and CDR2 SMNVEV (reference sequence). With 4 bases removed from V and 0 bases from J, the gap between germline ends came to 7 bases. This CDR3 region has 13 residues. CDR3: CASSSRLSYEQYF. The CDR3 coding sequence is TGTGCCAGCAGTTCTAGACTCTCCTACGAGCAGTACTTC.